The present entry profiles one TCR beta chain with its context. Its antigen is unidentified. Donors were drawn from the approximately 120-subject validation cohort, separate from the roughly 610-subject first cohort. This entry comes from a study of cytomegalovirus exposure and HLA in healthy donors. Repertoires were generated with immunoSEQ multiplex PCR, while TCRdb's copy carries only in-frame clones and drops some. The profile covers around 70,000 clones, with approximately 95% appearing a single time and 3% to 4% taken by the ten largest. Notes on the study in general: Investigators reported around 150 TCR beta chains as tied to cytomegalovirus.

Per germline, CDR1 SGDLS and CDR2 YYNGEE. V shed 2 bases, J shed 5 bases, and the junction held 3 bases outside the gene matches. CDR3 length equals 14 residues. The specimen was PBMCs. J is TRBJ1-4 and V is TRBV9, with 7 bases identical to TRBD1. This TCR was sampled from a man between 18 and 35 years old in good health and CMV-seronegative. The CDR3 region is CASSVGTVNEKLFF. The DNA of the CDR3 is TGTGCCAGCAGCGTCGGGACAGTGAATGAAAAACTGTTTTTT.